The 17 T cell receptor beta chains listed next were all sequenced from one sample in a study of cytomegalovirus exposure and HLA in healthy donors. Primers: 60 Vbeta forward and 13 Jbeta reverse. The data were produced by immunoSEQ multiplex PCR, yet TCRdb's version contains in-frame clones alone and is incomplete. The sample contains about 78,000 clones, approximately 77% of which appear only once. The sample was PBMCs. Source of these receptors: a woman aged 40 to 55 in good health and CMV-seropositive.

The chain carries TRBV10-3 and TRBJ1-3; D unresolved. The CDR3 totals 12 residues. Deletions cut 10 bases from V and 4 bases from J, with 11 bases between. Germline loops: CDR1 ENHRY, CDR2 SYGVKD. The CDR3 nucleotides are TGTGCCACCCGTCCCCCCGGAAACACCATATATTTT. It encodes CATRPPGNTIYF.

This clone was observed at least ten times. The chain recombines TRBV2 with TRBJ2-6; 7 nucleotides align to TRBD1. Germline V lookup: CDR1 SNHLY, CDR2 FYNNEI. Trimming at V came to 5 bases and at J to 0 bases, leaving 7 bases not matched to a gene. The CDR3 runs to 17 residues. CDR3 residues: CASSPGQSTSGANVLTF. CDR3 bases: TGTGCCAGCAGTCCGGGACAGAGTACCTCTGGGGCCAACGTCCTGACTTTC. The full variable domain, with the rest looked up from reference TRBV2 and TRBJ2-6, is EPEVTQTPSHQVTQMGQEVILRCVPISNHLYFYWYRQILGQKVEFLVSFYNNEISEKSEIFDDQFSVERPDGSNFTLKIRSTKLEDSAMYFCASSPGQSTSGANVLTFGAGSRLTVL.

This clone was counted only a few times. The CDR3 loop is CASSPAGGAYNEQFF. CDR3 DNA: TGCGCCAGCAGCCCAGCGGGAGGGGCGTACAATGAGCAGTTCTTC. This rearrangement joins TRBV4-1 to TRBJ2-1; 10 bases line up with TRBD2. V lost 4 bases and J lost 4; bases outside the gene matches: 4. This CDR3 is 15 amino acids long. Germline V lookup: CDR1 MGHRA, CDR2 YSYEKL.

CDR3 in amino acids: CATSRETPALGRETHGGKLFF. CDR3 nucleotides: TGTGCCACCAGCAGAGAAACCCCTGCCCTCGGGAGAGAAACCCACGGGGGAAAACTGTTTTTT. This rearrangement joins TRBV15 to TRBJ1-4, with TRBD1 as a possible D gene (5 bases). In germline, CDR1 is LNHNV, CDR2 YYDKDF (reference sequence). V dropped 0 bases and J dropped 10 bases, with 33 bases sitting between them. CDR3 length: 21 residues.

The chain carries TRBV5-1 and TRBJ2-3; TRBD1 aligns across 7 bases. Germline V gives CDR1 SGHRS, CDR2 YFSETQ. The V and J ends lost 2 bases and 1 base, in that order; junction bases with no gene match: 4. This CDR3 has 15 residues. For the CDR3, the DNA is TGCGCCAGCAGCTTTACCCAGGGGGGCACAGATACGCAGTATTTT. The encoded protein is CASSFTQGGTDTQYF. Looking up the rest from reference TRBV5-1 and TRBJ2-3 gives the full variable domain: KAGVTQTPRYLIKTRGQQVTLSCSPISGHRSVSWYQQTPGQGLQFLFEYFSETQRNKGNFPGRFSGRQFSNSRSEMNVSTLELGDSALYLCASSFTQGGTDTQYFGPGTRLTVL.

This clone occurred a few times. The chain couples TRBV2 to TRBJ1-1, with a tentative D call TRBD1 (5 bases). V lost 6 bases and J lost 1, with 9 bases in between. The CDR3 spans 13 residues. The germline V gene has CDR1 SNHLY and CDR2 FYNNEI. The CDR3 DNA reads as TGTGCCAGCAGGAGGCAGGGGAACACTGAAGCTTTCTTT. Protein sequence: CASRRQGNTEAFF.

The chain links TRBV2 to TRBJ1-5; D perhaps matches TRBD1 (5 bases). Germline V gene data show CDR1 as SNHLY and CDR2 as FYNNEI. Deletions cut 8 bases from V and 1 base from J, with 9 bases between. This CDR3 region has 13 residues. CDR3 DNA sequence: TGTGCCAGCGGCGACAGCAGCAATCAGCCCCAGCATTTT. Residues: CASGDSSNQPQHF.

V is TRBV2 and J is TRBJ1-3; perhaps TRBD1 as D (5 bases). Germline V gene lookup returns CDR1 SNHLY and CDR2 FYNNEI. V dropped 11 bases and J dropped 3 bases, with 11 bases sitting between them. CDR3 size: 12 residues. The CDR3 loop reads CASQTVGNTIYF. The CDR3 nucleotides read TGTGCCTCACAGACAGTTGGAAACACCATATATTTT.

V and J are TRBV5-4 and TRBJ1-1, with a weak D call TRBD1 (6 bases). V dropped 4 bases and J dropped 4 bases, with 14 bases sitting between them. Germline V gene data show CDR1 as SGHNT and CDR2 as YYREEE (reference sequence). The CDR3 is 14 residues long. The CDR3 spells CASSEGQELTEAFF. The CDR3 nucleotides read TGTGCCAGCAGCGAGGGACAAGAACTCACTGAAGCTTTCTTT.

This clone was observed a single time. The chain is built from TRBV21-1 and TRBJ1-4. TRBV21-1 is labeled a pseudogene. The CDR3 is made up of 19 amino acids. The CDR3 DNA reads TGTGCCAGCAGCCTCAATCCCCGGCGGGGGGGGCAGGTTAATGAAAAACTGTTTTTT. This gives the protein CASSLNPRRGGQVNEKLFF.

The gene calls are TRBV6-5 and TRBJ1-2; D is unclear. Deletions cut 0 bases from V and 5 bases from J, with 13 bases between. This CDR3 region has 15 residues. CDR1 and CDR2 (germline): MNHEY, SVGAGI. The CDR3 bases are TGTGCCAGCAGTTACTCGACCGCTTTCGGGTATGGCTACACCTTC. It translates to CASSYSTAFGYGYTF.

This clone showed up just a few times. This chain joins TRBV28 and TRBJ2-1; 10 bases are a match to TRBD2. The CDR3 totals 14 residues. Germline V gene lookup returns CDR1 MDHEN and CDR2 SYDVKM. V dropped 2 bases and J dropped 5; count of bases not matched to a gene: 0. CDR3 protein: CASSLLAGDNEQFF. The CDR3, as DNA: TGTGCCAGCAGTTTACTAGCGGGGGACAATGAGCAGTTCTTC.

V and J are TRBV27 and TRBJ2-6; 13 positions match TRBD2. CDR1 and CDR2 (germline): MNHEY, SMNVEV (reference sequence). The CDR3 runs 19 residues. With 4 bases clipped from V and 0 bases from J, the junction kept 6 bases outside the gene matches. This CDR3 is CASSSRTSGGYSGANVLTF. CDR3 sequence (DNA): TGTGCCAGCAGTTCTAGGACTAGCGGGGGATACTCTGGGGCCAACGTCCTGACTTTC. The whole variable domain, remainder taken from reference TRBV27 and TRBJ2-6, is EAQVTQNPRYLITVTGKKLTVTCSQNMNHEYMSWYRQDPGLGLRQIYYSMNVEVTDKGDVPEGYKVSRKEKRNFPLILESPSPNQTSLYFCASSSRTSGGYSGANVLTFGAGSRLTVL.

This rearrangement joins TRBV25-1 to TRBJ2-1; D is possibly TRBD1 (6 bases). V was clipped by 4 bases and J by 8 bases, with 6 bases between them. Germline values: CDR1 MGHDK, CDR2 SYGVNS. The length of the CDR3 is 11 residues. The CDR3 DNA reads as TGTGCCAGCAGTGCAGGGGATGAGCAGTTCTTC. Translated, it gives CASSAGDEQFF.

The CDR3 is CASSLAGTGEAFF. In DNA form, the CDR3 reads TGTGCCAGCAGTTTAGCCGGGACAGGGGAAGCTTTCTTT. The chain combines TRBV27 with TRBJ1-1; 9 bases agree with TRBD1. CDR1 and CDR2 (germline): MNHEY, SMNVEV (reference sequence). The CDR3 spans 13 residues. V shed 2 bases, J shed 8 bases, and the junction held 3 bases outside the gene matches.

This chain uses TRBV7-2 with TRBJ2-7, with 7 bases matching TRBD1. After removal of 6 bases from V and 5 bases from J, the junction contained 4 bases not matched to a gene. The CDR3 is 12 amino acids. Per the germline V gene, CDR1 is SGHTA and CDR2 is FQGNSA. CDR3 coding DNA: TGTGCCAGCAGGTTGACAGGGAACGAGCAGTACTTC. Translating it yields CASRLTGNEQYF. Full variable domain (missing parts from reference TRBV7-2 and TRBJ2-7): GAGVSQSPSNKVTEKGKDVELRCDPISGHTALYWYRQSLGQGLEFLIYFQGNSAPDKSGLPSDRFSAERTGGSVSTLTIQRTQQEDSAVYLCASRLTGNEQYFGPGTRLTVT.

This chain's CDR3 is CAISETQTDYGYTF. CDR3 in DNA: TGTGCCATCAGTGAGACCCAGACAGACTATGGCTACACCTTC. The chain joins TRBV10-3 to TRBJ1-2; tentatively, D is TRBD1 (5 bases). V lost 2 bases and J 3 bases, leaving 10 bases between the germline ends. The CDR3 length is 14 residues. Germline V CDR1 and CDR2: ENHRY, SYGVKD.